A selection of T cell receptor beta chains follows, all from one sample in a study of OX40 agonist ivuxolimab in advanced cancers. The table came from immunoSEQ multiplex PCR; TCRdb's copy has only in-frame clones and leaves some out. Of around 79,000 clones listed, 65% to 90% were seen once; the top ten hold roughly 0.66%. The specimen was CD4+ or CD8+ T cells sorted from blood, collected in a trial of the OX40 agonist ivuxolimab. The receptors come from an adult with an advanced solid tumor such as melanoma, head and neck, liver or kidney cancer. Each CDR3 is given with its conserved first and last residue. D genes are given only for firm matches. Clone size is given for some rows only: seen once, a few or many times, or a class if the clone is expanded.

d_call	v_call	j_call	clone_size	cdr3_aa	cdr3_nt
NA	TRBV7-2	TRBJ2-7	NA	CASSLNGVSEQYF	TGTGCCAGCAGCTTAAACGGCGTCTCCGAGCAGTACTTC
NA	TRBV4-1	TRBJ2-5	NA	CASSRLPGPWETQYF	TGCGCCAGCAGCCGACTTCCGGGACCATGGGAGACCCAGTACTTC
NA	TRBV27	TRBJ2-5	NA	CASRPGLGSQETQYF	TGTGCCAGCCGTCCAGGCCTCGGGAGCCAAGAGACCCAGTACTTC
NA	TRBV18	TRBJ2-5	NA	CASSPQFGAETQYF	TGTGCCAGCTCACCCCAGTTCGGGGCGGAGACCCAGTACTTC
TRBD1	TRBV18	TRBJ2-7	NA	CASSRGQGYEQYF	TGTGCCAGCTCCCGGGGACAGGGCTACGAGCAGTACTTC
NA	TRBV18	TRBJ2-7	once	CASSRIPGGHEQYF	TGTGCCAGCTCACGAATCCCAGGGGGGCACGAGCAGTACTTC
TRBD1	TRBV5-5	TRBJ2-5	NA	CASSLQGQETQYF	TGTGCCAGCAGCTTACAGGGGCAAGAGACCCAGTACTTC
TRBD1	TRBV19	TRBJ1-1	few	CAKGQGAGNTEAFF	TGTGCCAAGGGACAGGGGGCGGGGAACACTGAAGCTTTCTTT
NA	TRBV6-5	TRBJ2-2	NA	CASSGRLRAGELFF	TGTGCCAGCAGTGGGCGGTTGAGGGCCGGGGAGCTGTTTTTT
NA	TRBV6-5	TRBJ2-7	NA	CASSYSALGSYEQYF	TGTGCCAGCAGTTACAGCGCCCTGGGCTCCTACGAGCAGTACTTC
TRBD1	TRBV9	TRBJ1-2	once	CASSVRGQGRDGYTF	TGTGCCAGCAGCGTCAGGGGGCAGGGAAGGGATGGCTACACCTTC
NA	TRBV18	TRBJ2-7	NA	CASSRLAQGGYEQYF	TGTGCCAGCTCACGACTAGCGCAGGGGGGCTACGAGCAGTACTTC
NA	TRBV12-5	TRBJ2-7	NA	CASGLTPQGSEQYF	TGTGCTAGTGGTTTGACCCCACAGGGATCCGAGCAGTACTTC
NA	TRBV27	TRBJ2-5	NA	CASRDGGSGRWETQYF	TGTGCCAGCCGGGACGGTGGCAGTGGGCGATGGGAGACCCAGTACTTC
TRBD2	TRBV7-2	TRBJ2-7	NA	CASRRGTSGSYEQYF	TGTGCCAGCAGACGAGGGACTAGCGGCTCCTACGAGCAGTACTTC
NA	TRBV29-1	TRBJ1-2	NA	CSVRDLVPYGYTF	TGCAGCGTTCGCGACCTAGTCCCCTATGGCTACACCTTC
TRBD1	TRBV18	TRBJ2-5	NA	CASSPPGQPQETQYF	TGTGCCAGCTCACCCCCGGGACAGCCGCAAGAGACCCAGTACTTC
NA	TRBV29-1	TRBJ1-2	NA	CSVENATNYGYTF	TGCAGCGTTGAGAACGCGACTAACTATGGCTACACCTTC
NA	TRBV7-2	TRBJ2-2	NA	CASSSGLLNTGELFF	TGTGCCAGCAGCTCGGGACTTCTCAACACCGGGGAGCTGTTTTTT
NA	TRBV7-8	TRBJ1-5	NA	CASSPGVPSPQHF	TGTGCCAGCAGCCCCGGTGTCCCCTCGCCCCAGCATTTT
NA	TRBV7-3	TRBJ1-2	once	CASTEGPGSYGYTF	TGTGCCAGCACCGAGGGGCCAGGGAGCTATGGCTACACCTTC
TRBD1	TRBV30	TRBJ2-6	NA	CAWSVKGPGTGPRANVLTF	TGTGCCTGGAGTGTAAAGGGACCGGGGACAGGGCCTCGGGCCAACGTCCTGACTTTC
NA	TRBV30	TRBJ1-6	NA	CAWTNAVPPLHF	TGTGCCTGGACCAACGCGGTGCCACCCCTCCACTTT
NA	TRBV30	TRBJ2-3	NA	CAWSKMDGRTDTQYF	TGTGCCTGGAGCAAGATGGACGGGCGCACAGATACGCAGTATTTT
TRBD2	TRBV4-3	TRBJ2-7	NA	CASSQESAGLTYEQYF	TGCGCCAGCAGCCAAGAATCAGCGGGGTTAACCTACGAGCAGTACTTC
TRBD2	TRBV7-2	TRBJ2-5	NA	CASSSGLAETQYF	TGTGCCAGCAGCTCCGGACTAGCGGAGACCCAGTACTTC
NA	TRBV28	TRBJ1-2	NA	CASSPASRDYGYTF	TGTGCCAGCAGTCCCGCCTCCCGGGATTATGGCTACACCTTC
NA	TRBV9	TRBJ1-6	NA	CASSPSHSPLHF	TGTGCCAGCAGCCCAAGTCATTCACCCCTCCACTTT
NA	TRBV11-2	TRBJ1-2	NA	CASSLSDLIYGYTF	TGTGCCAGCAGCTTATCCGACCTCATCTATGGCTACACCTTC
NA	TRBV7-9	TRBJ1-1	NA	CASSLGFGQLNTEAFF	TGTGCCAGCAGCTTAGGGTTCGGGCAGCTGAACACTGAAGCTTTCTTT
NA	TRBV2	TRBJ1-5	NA	CASRADGGGDQPQHF	TGTGCCAGCAGGGCGGACGGAGGGGGGGATCAGCCCCAGCATTTT
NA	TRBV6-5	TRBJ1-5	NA	CASSSGGKDQPQHF	TGTGCCAGCAGTTCCGGAGGTAAGGATCAGCCCCAGCATTTT
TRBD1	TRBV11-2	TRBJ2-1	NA	CASSLRTGDEQFF	TGTGCCAGCAGCCTGCGGACAGGGGACGAGCAGTTCTTC
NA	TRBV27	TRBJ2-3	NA	CASSLTGTVRGTQYF	TGTGCCAGCAGTTTAACCGGGACGGTCCGCGGTACGCAGTATTTT
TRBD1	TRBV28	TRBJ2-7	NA	CASRVTGTTYEQYF	TGTGCCAGCAGAGTGACAGGGACCACCTACGAGCAGTACTTC
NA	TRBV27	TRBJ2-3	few	CASIQKGLAADTQYF	TGTGCCAGCATCCAAAAGGGGCTAGCAGCAGATACGCAGTATTTT
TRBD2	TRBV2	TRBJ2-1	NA	CASSSPGLAGGRYNEQFF	TGTGCCAGCAGTAGCCCGGGACTAGCGGGGGGGCGGTACAATGAGCAGTTCTTC
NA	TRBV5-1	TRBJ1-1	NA	CASSLDTSTEAFF	TGCGCCAGCAGCTTGGATACCTCGACTGAAGCTTTCTTT
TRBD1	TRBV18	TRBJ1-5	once	CASSPTDRNSNQPQHF	TGTGCCAGCTCCCCGACGGACAGGAATAGCAATCAGCCCCAGCATTTT
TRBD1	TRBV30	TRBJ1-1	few	CAWSRTGTLNTEAFF	TGTGCCTGGAGTAGGACAGGGACTCTGAACACTGAAGCTTTCTTT
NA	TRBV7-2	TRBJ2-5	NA	CASSQGTQWRETQYF	TGTGCCAGCAGCCAGGGAACTCAATGGAGGGAGACCCAGTACTTC
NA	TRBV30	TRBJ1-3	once	CAWSPDAAYSGNTIYF	TGTGCCTGGAGTCCGGACGCAGCCTACTCTGGAAACACCATATATTTT
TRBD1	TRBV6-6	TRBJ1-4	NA	CASRDRGQEKLFF	TGTGCCAGCAGGGACAGGGGGCAAGAAAAACTGTTTTTT
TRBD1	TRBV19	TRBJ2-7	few	CASSPTGGFYEQYF	TGTGCCAGTAGTCCTACAGGGGGGTTCTACGAGCAGTACTTC
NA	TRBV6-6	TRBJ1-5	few	CASSSGGKDQPQHF	TGTGCCAGCAGTTCCGGAGGTAAGGATCAGCCCCAGCATTTT
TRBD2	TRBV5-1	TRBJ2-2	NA	CASSPGTSGSTGELFF	TGCGCCAGCAGCCCCGGGACTAGCGGTTCCACCGGGGAGCTGTTTTTT
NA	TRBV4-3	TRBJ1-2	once	CASSQDSPAAPTNYGYTF	TGCGCCAGCAGCCAAGATTCCCCGGCAGCCCCTACTAACTATGGCTACACCTTC
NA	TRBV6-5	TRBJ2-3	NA	CASSYGGGPSTDTQYF	TGTGCCAGCAGTTATGGAGGGGGCCCTAGCACAGATACGCAGTATTTT
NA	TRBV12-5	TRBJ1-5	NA	CASGYSNQPQHF	TGTGCTAGTGGCTATAGCAATCAGCCCCAGCATTTT
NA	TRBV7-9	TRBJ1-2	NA	CASSLGPGWYGYTF	TGTGCCAGCAGCTTAGGACCCGGTTGGTATGGCTACACCTTC
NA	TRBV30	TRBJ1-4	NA	CAWSRTDNEKLFF	TGTGCCTGGAGCCGGACAGACAATGAAAAACTGTTTTTT
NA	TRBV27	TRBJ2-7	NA	CASSSRRDGGEQYF	TGTGCCAGCAGTTCTCGACGGGACGGTGGGGAGCAGTACTTC
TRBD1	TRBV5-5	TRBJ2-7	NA	CASSSGQGYEQYF	TGTGCCAGCAGCTCGGGACAGGGATACGAGCAGTACTTC
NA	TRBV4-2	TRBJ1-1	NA	CASSQRQANTEAFF	TGTGCCAGCAGCCAAAGGCAGGCGAACACTGAAGCTTTCTTT